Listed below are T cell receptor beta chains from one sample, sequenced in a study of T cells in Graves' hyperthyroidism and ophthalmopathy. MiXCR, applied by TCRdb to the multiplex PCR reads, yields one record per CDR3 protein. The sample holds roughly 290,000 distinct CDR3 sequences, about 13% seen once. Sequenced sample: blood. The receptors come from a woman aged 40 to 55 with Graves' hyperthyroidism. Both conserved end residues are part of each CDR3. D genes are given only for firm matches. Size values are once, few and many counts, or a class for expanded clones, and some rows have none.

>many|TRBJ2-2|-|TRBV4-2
TGTGCCAGCAGCACCCCGGGACTCAACACCGGGGAGCTGTTTTTT
CASSTPGLNTGELFF
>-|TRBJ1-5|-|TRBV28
TGTGCCAGCGTGGGGCAGAATAGCAATCAGCCCCAGCATTTT
CASVGQNSNQPQHF
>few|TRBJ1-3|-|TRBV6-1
TGTGCCAGCAGTGAACGGCTCCTAAACACCATATATTTT
CASSERLLNTIYF
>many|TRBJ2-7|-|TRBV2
TGTGCCAGCAATACGGGACTTGGGGGTGACGAGCAGTACTTC
CASNTGLGGDEQYF
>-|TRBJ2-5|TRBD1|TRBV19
TGTGCCAGTAGTATTGCGGGACAGGGGAACCAAGAGACCCAGTACTTC
CASSIAGQGNQETQYF
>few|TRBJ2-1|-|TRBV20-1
TGCAGTGCTGACCGGGGCCCCCTTTACAATGAGCAGTTCTTC
CSADRGPLYNEQFF
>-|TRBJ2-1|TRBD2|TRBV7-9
TGTGCCAGCAGCCTCCGGACTAGCGGGATCTACAATGAGCAGTTCTTC
CASSLRTSGIYNEQFF
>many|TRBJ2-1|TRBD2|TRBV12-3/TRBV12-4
TGTGCCAGCAGTTTAGCGAGGGAGGGATTCGCCTACAATGAGCAGTTCTTC
CASSLAREGFAYNEQFF
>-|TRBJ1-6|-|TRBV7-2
TGTGCCAGCAGCCTAGGAGGGGTCGAGGCGAGCTCCTATAATTCACCCCTCCACTTT
CASSLGGVEASSYNSPLHF
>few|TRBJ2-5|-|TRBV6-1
TGTGCCAGCAGTAGGGGGGAAGAGACCCAGTACTTC
CASSRGEETQYF
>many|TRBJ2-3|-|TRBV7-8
TGTGCCACCAAATTCGGGACCACGGAGCCAGATACGCAGTATTTT
CATKFGTTEPDTQYF
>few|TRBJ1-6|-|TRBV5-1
TGCGCCAGCAGCTTGGCCCCACAGAATAATTCACCCCTCCACTTT
CASSLAPQNNSPLHF
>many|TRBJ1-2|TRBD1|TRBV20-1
TGCAGTGCTGACGGACAGGAAGGCTACACCTTC
CSADGQEGYTF
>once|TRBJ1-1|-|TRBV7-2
TGTGCCAGCAGCTTACAGTCCGGGTTGAACACTGAAGCTTTCTTT
CASSLQSGLNTEAFF
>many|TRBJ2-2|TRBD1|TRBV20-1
TGCAGTGCTAGTTCAGGGGGCGTAGGCGGGGAGCTGTTTTTT
CSASSGGVGGELFF
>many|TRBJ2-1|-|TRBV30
TGTGCCTGGATGATGACGGGAGCCTACAATGAGCAGTTCTTC
CAWMMTGAYNEQFF
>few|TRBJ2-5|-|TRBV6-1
TGTGCCAGCAGTTTTCGACTCGTTACTTTCCAAGAGACCCAGTACTTC
CASSFRLVTFQETQYF
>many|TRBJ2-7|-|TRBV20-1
TGCAGTGCTAGTAGTCCCGGCAGAGCCTACGAGCAGTACTTC
CSASSPGRAYEQYF
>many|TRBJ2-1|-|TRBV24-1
TGTGCCACCAGTAGGAGAGGGTCAGGCAATGAGCAGTTCTTC
CATSRRGSGNEQFF
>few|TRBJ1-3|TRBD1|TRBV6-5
TGTGCCAGCAGTTACTTAGGGACAGGCTCTGGAAACACCATATATTTT
CASSYLGTGSGNTIYF
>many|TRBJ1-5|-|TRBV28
TGTGCCAGCAGTTTGGGAGGAAAAAGAAATCAGCCCCAGCATTTT
CASSLGGKRNQPQHF
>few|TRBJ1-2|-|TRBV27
TGTGCCAGCAGTCTCAAAGGAATAGCTAACTATGGCTACACCTTC
CASSLKGIANYGYTF
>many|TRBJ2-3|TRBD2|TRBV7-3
TGTGCCAGCAGCTTATTGGCTAGCGGTGAGGGTACGCAGTATTTT
CASSLLASGEGTQYF
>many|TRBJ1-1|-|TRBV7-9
TGTGCCAGCAGCCCTGACCCCCGTGCCGCTGAAGCTTTCTTT
CASSPDPRAAEAFF
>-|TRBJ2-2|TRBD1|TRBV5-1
TGCGCCAGCAGCTTGGCGGACAGGGGGGCCGGGGAGCTGTTTTTT
CASSLADRGAGELFF
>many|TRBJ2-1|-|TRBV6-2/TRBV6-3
TGTGCCAGCAGTACCGACTGGACGAGGTCCTACAATGAGCAGTTCTTC
CASSTDWTRSYNEQFF
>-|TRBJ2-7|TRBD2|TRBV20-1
TGCATGCCGCGGCGGGAGGCTTACGAGCAGTACTTC
CMPRREAYEQYF
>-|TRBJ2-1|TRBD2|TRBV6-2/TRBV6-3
TGTGCCAGCAGGCCCCCGGGACTAGCGGGAGGCCGAACTTTACAGTTCTTC
CASRPPGLAGGRTLQFF
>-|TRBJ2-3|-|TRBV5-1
TGCGCCAGCAGCTTGGAAATAGCAGATACGCAGTATTTT
CASSLEIADTQYF
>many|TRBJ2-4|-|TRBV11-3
TGTGCCAGCAGCACTGGGGTGAACGGCATTCAGTACTTC
CASSTGVNGIQYF
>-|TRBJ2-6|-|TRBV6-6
TGTGCCAGCAGTTACTCGAGACCTTCTAACGCGGGCCCTGTTTCATCTGGGGCCAACGTCCTGACTTTC
CASSYSRPSNAGPVSSGANVLTF
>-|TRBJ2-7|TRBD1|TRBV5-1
TGCGCCAGCAGCTTGGGTGGGACAGTTTACGAGCAGTACTTC
CASSLGGTVYEQYF
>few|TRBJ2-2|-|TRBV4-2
TGTGCCAGCAGCCATGCGCGAGGGGGGAGGGCGGTCGGGGAGCTGTTTTTT
CASSHARGGRAVGELFF
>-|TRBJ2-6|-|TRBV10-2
TGCGCCAGCAGGGCCGGGGCTCATGTCCTGACTTTC
CASRAGAHVLTF
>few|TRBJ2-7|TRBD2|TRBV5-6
TGTGCCAGCATCACCAGACGACTAGCAGTCTACGAGCAGTACTTC
CASITRRLAVYEQYF
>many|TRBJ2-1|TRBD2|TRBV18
TGTGCCAGCTCCCTAGCGGACCCCTACAATGAGCAGTTCTTC
CASSLADPYNEQFF
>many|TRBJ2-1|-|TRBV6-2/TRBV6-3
TGTGCCAGCAGGGCATCGAGCTCCTACAATGAGCAGTTCTTC
CASRASSSYNEQFF
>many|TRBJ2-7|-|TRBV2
TGTGCCAGCAGTGAAGCTACTATCGGCACTCAGCAGTACTTC
CASSEATIGTQQYF
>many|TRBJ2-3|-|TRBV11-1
TGTGCCAGCAGCTTGGGCAGTCCGAGCACAGATACGCAGTATTTT
CASSLGSPSTDTQYF